This entry features one T cell receptor beta chain sequence. What antigen it recognizes has not been identified. The input lacks base qualities; no much larger clone sits a single base away. Receptors were amplified or captured by 5' RACE. Instrument on record: NextSeq 500. To correct for sequencing error and PCR bias, the TCR library protocol tagged individual cDNA molecules with unique molecular identifiers. Both TCR alpha and beta chains were sequenced, and tight co-correlation was observed between alpha and beta sequence abundances in each sample. The paper's processing steps were these. Decombinator V4 was used to perform V gene, J gene and CDR3 annotation of TCR sequences. Expanded TCRs were defined as changing significantly between any two time points under a Poisson model with p below 0.0001. TCR abundances were normalised to the total number of TCRs sequenced in each sample and reported as counts per million. MAIT TCRs were defined by TRAV1-2 paired with TRAJ12, TRAJ20 or TRAJ33, and iNKT TCRs by TRAV10 paired with TRAJ18. VDJdb, accessed on 1 November 2021, was searched for TCRs annotated for CMV, EBV and SARS-CoV-2, and TCRs annotated for more than one antigen were excluded. In TCRdb, the public reads were trimmed at Q25 with fastp and aligned with MiXCR, with productive beta chains retained. Each entry merges the rows of one CDR3 protein and shows their most common DNA and genes. The V and J calls and clone size come from TCRdb's table, not from the authors' own analysis. This sample is represented by about 30,000 distinct CDR3 sequences; roughly 7.2% of them were singletons. The top ten clonotypes cover about two fifths of the sample.

This was a case-control study nested in a cohort of healthcare workers in London, UK, who had nasopharyngeal swab PCR tests and blood samples taken every week. Healthcare workers were recruited during the week of the UK lockdown, between 23 and 31 March 2020, and followed weekly for up to roughly 15 weeks. These data originate in a study of early T cells in non-severe SARS-CoV-2 infection (dated by TCRdb to about 2021). About the investigation overall: Because TCR sequencing was done on bulk RNA from unsorted whole blood, the alpha and beta chains could not be paired.

Beyond this particular receptor, the publication reports: VDJdb matching was skewed toward anti-spike CD8 responses and likely underestimated virus-specific expansions, missing private and CD4 specificities.

At the junction V is shortened by 3 bases and J by 4 bases, with 12 bases in between. The germline V gene (reference sequence) specifies LNHNV as CDR1 and YYDKDF as CDR2. CDR3 length: 15 amino acids, cysteine to phenylalanine. CDR3 DNA is the only sequence kept; it has 45 bases, read in frame from the first base. The rearrangement combines TRBV15 with TRBJ2-2; possibly the D gene is TRBD2, per 6 matching bases. The clonotype comes from an adult who was a healthcare worker with PCR-confirmed SARS-CoV-2 infection or an uninfected control (not recorded which). Sample: whole blood. In nucleotides, the sequence is TGTGCCACCAGCAGGGAGACTAGTGGCACCGGGGAGCTGTTTTTT. It is translated as CATSRETSGTGELFF. Reference TRBV15 and TRBJ2-2 genes cover what lies past the CDR3, so the full variable domain is DAMVIQNPRYQVTQFGKPVTLSCSQTLNHNVMYWYQQKSSQAPKLLFHYYDKDFNNEADTPDNFQSRRPNTSFCFLDIRSPGLGDTAMYLCATSRETSGTGELFFGEGSRLTVL.